This T cell receptor beta chain is drawn from a study of CD8 T cells in ankylosing spondylitis. Construction of TCR beta libraries was performed using quantitative 5'-RACE with molecular barcodes. TCRdb re-called the 5' RACE reads through MiXCR, storing one row per CDR3 protein. This table holds about 700,000 distinct CDR3 sequences, around 19% found once. Only a few counts were recorded for this clonotype. Its target is not known. General study points: Among TCR beta sequences, a motif of about 8 highly homologous variants appeared characteristic of ankylosing spondylitis blood. From matched ankylosing spondylitis synovial fluid, disease-linked clones were reportedly recovered at significantly enriched levels. Previously reported in reactive arthritis synovial fluid and blood were some of the motif variants.

The sequencing input was blood, either unsorted or a sorted T cell fraction (not recorded which). The sequence was collected from a male donor with ankylosing spondylitis.

CDR3 amino acids: CASSSNKLAEGTDTQYF. The DNA for the CDR3 is TGTGCCAGCAGCTCCAATAAACTAGCGGAAGGCACAGATACGCAGTATTTT. The chain recombines TRBV7-9 with TRBJ2-3; 8 bases are a match to TRBD2. V shed 4 bases and J 1 base; nucleotides not matched to a gene: 10. Looked up from germline, CDR1 is SEHNR and CDR2 is FQNEAQ (reference sequence). The CDR3 runs to 17 residues. The whole variable domain, filled in from reference TRBV7-9 and TRBJ2-3, reads DTGVSQNPRHKITKRGQNVTFRCDPISEHNRLYWYRQTLGQGPEFLTYFQNEAQLEKSRLLSDRFSAERPKGSFSTLEIQRTEQGDSAMYLCASSSNKLAEGTDTQYFGPGTRLTVL.